This paragraph reports one T cell receptor (beta chain). These data come from a study of blood T cell repertoires in COVID-19. Germline V gene sequence: CDR1 LGHNA, CDR2 YNFKEQ. The CDR3 has 19 amino acids. V was clipped by 0 bases and J by 5 bases; unmatched bases: 18. Assay used: immunoSEQ multiplex PCR; TCRdb lists only in-frame clones, some missing. The sample shows roughly 330,000 clones, about 90% of them seen only once. The chain recombines TRBV4-2 with TRBJ1-2, with TRBD1 identical over 7 bases. The receptor was isolated from a woman aged 25-40 years who had recovered from COVID-19. The sample taken for sequencing was PBMCs or T cells enriched from blood (not recorded which). The CDR3 here is CASSQEGPYRGEWPYGYTF. CDR3 in DNA: TGTGCCAGCAGCCAAGAAGGCCCTTACAGGGGAGAATGGCCTTATGGCTACACCTTC.